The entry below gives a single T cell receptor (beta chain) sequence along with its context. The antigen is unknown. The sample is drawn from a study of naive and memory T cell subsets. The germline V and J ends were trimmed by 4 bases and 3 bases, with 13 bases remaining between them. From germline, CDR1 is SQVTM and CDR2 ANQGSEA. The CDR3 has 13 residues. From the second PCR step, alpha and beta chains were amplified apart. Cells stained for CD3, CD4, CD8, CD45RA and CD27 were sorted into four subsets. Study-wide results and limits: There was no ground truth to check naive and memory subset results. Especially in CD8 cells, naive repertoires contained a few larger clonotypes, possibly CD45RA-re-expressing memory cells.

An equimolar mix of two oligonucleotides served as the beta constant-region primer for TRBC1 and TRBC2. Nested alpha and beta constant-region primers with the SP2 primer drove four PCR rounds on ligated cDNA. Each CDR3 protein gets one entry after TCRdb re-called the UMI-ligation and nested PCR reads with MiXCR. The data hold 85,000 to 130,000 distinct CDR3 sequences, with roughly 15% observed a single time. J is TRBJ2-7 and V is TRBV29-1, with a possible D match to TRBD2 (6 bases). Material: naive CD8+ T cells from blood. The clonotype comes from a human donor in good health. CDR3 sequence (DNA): TGCAGCGTTGGTACTAGCCGCAACTACGAGCAGTACTTC. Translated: CSVGTSRNYEQYF.